Each of the 29 T cell receptor beta chains below was sequenced from the same sample in a study of blood T cell repertoires in COVID-19. Measured with immunoSEQ multiplex PCR; TCRdb has only the in-frame clones, and not every one. The sample includes 250,000 to 350,000 clones, about four fifths seen only once; the top ten take approximately 1.3%. Sequencing was carried out using peripheral blood. These TCRs come from a woman aged 50 to 65 with acute or convalescent COVID-19.

This chain links TRBV7-9 with TRBJ2-7; D may be TRBD2 (5 bases). The CDR3 spans 12 residues. V was pared by 4 bases and J by 7 bases, with 11 bases between. Germline V gene sequence: CDR1 SEHNR, CDR2 FQNEAQ (reference sequence). The CDR3 nucleotides are TGTGCCAGCAGCTCAGCCGGGGAGGAGCAGTACTTC. Its translation is CASSSAGEEQYF.

The rearrangement joins TRBV30 to TRBJ1-2; D might be TRBD1 (5 bases). Germline lookup yields CDR1 GTSNPN and CDR2 SVGIG (reference sequence). V lost 5 bases to trimming and J lost 0 bases, with 13 bases between them. This CDR3 is 14 amino acids long. The DNA of the CDR3 is TGTGCCTGGGCCCCGACAGTCTCTAACTATGGCTACACCTTC. Translation gives CAWAPTVSNYGYTF.

The rearrangement uses TRBV29-1 and TRBJ1-2, with a possible D match to TRBD1 (5 bases). V was shortened by 4 bases and J by 7 bases, with 25 bases between the two germline ends. CDR3 length: 16 residues. Germline assignment: CDR1 SQVTM and CDR2 ANQGSEA. CDR3 DNA sequence: TGCAGCGTTGTTTCGGACACAAGATTTGGTGGTCCTGGCTACACCTTC. Amino acids: CSVVSDTRFGGPGYTF.

The chain links TRBV7-9 to TRBJ2-5; D might be TRBD2 (5 bases). Trimming removed 2 bases at V and 7 bases at J, with 8 bases between. The germline V gene has CDR1 SEHNR and CDR2 FQNEAQ (reference sequence). The CDR3 is made up of 12 amino acids. CDR3: CASSLSSGTQYF. In DNA, the CDR3 is TGTGCCAGCAGCTTATCCAGCGGGACCCAGTACTTC.

The chain has TRBV6-6 and TRBJ2-2; TRBD2 aligns across 7 bases. The CDR3 is 16 residues long. The V and J ends lost 7 bases and 0 bases, in that order; junction bases with no gene match: 8. Germline-derived CDR1 and CDR2 are MNHNY and SVGAGI (reference sequence). The CDR3, as DNA: TGTGCCAGCATGGGGGGGAGATTCGCGAACACCGGGGAGCTGTTTTTT. Translation gives CASMGGRFANTGELFF.

The V call is TRBV7-9, the J call TRBJ1-1; possible D gene TRBD1, 6 bases. V was shortened by 4 bases and J by 10 bases, with 13 bases between the two germline ends. This CDR3 is built from 12 residues. CDR1 is SEHNR, CDR2 FQNEAQ, per germline (reference sequence). DNA of the CDR3: TGTGCCAGCAGCTCCCCGGGGGGCCCAGCTTTCTTT. Protein sequence: CASSSPGGPAFF.

The CDR3 nucleotides read TGTGCCAGCAGCAAGCCCGGGGAAGGGGGAAGCTCTGGAAACACCATATATTTT. It translates to CASSKPGEGGSSGNTIYF. The chain recombines TRBV5-6 with TRBJ1-3, with D possibly being TRBD1 (6 bases). Between the trimmed V and J ends, which lost 4 bases and 0 bases, there was a span of 20 bases. The CDR3 covers 18 residues. Per the germline V gene, CDR1 is SGHDT and CDR2 is YYEEEE.

This clone showed up just once. V and J are TRBV3-1 (or the pseudogene TRBV3-2) and TRBJ2-1; 13 nucleotides align to TRBD2. The germline CDR1 and CDR2 sequences are LGHDT and YNNKEL (reference sequence). V was pared by 7 bases and J by 5 bases, with 5 bases of the junction left unmatched. The length of the CDR3 is 15 residues. CDR3 sequence reads: CASNLLAGGNNEQFF. The CDR3 DNA reads TGTGCCAGCAACCTACTAGCGGGGGGGAACAATGAGCAGTTCTTC.

The V call is TRBV5-1, the J call TRBJ1-5; TRBD1 aligns across 8 bases. The CDR3 spans 15 residues. The trim removed 4 bases at V and 5 bases at J, leaving 8 bases unmatched. From germline, CDR1 is SGHRS and CDR2 YFSETQ. The CDR3 reads CASSPGQGIDQPQHF. CDR3 bases: TGCGCCAGCAGCCCCGGACAGGGAATCGATCAGCCCCAGCATTTT.

This chain joins TRBV25-1 and TRBJ2-3; 9 bases agree with TRBD2. The junction had 3 bases not matched to a gene; V was cut back by 1 base and J by 4 bases. The germline V gene has CDR1 MGHDK and CDR2 SYGVNS. This CDR3 has 15 amino acids. CDR3 in DNA: TGTGCCAGCAGTGAATTTGCGGGAGGGGCAGATACGCAGTATTTT. Its protein is CASSEFAGGADTQYF.

This clone was observed once. The chain uses TRBV7-9 and TRBJ2-7; TRBD1 matches 7 bases. There are 13 residues in the CDR3. Per germline, CDR1 SEHNR and CDR2 FQNEAQ (reference sequence). J gave up 1 base and V 5 bases, and 2 bases lay outside the gene matches. CDR3 coding DNA: TGTGCCAGCAGCATGGGACAGTCCTACGAGCAGTACTTC. Protein: CASSMGQSYEQYF.

The chain links TRBV5-4 to TRBJ1-3; D uncertain. Trimming left V 4 bases short and J 0 bases short, with 8 bases between. The CDR3 covers 14 residues. CDR1 and CDR2 (germline): SGHNT, YYREEE (reference sequence). In DNA form, the CDR3 reads TGTGCCAGCAGCGTGGCCCTCTCTGGAAACACCATATATTTT. Translated, it gives CASSVALSGNTIYF.

V is TRBV5-1 and J is TRBJ1-3, with TRBD1 as a possible D gene (6 bases). V lost 0 bases, J lost 3 bases, and 19 bases lay in between. This CDR3 is 18 amino acids long. CDR1 and CDR2 from the germline V gene are SGHRS and YFSETQ. DNA of the CDR3: TGCGCCAGCAGCTTGGTGGGTCGACAGGTGCCCCTTGGAAACACCATATATTTT. Translated: CASSLVGRQVPLGNTIYF.

The chain recombines TRBV7-9 with TRBJ2-3; D possibly corresponds to TRBD2 (5 bases). This CDR3 is built from 15 residues. Germline V gene sequence: CDR1 SEHNR, CDR2 FQNEAQ (reference sequence). The V end was cut by 1 base, the J end by 0 bases, with 8 bases between. For the CDR3, the DNA is TGTGCCAGCAGCTTAGTTCGGGGTAGCACAGATACGCAGTATTTT. Translation: CASSLVRGSTDTQYF.

The chain has TRBV5-1 and TRBJ2-4, with D possibly being TRBD1 (5 bases). The CDR3 loop spans 18 amino acids. Per the germline V gene, CDR1 is SGHRS and CDR2 is YFSETQ. With 2 bases removed from V and 0 bases from J, the gap between germline ends came to 18 bases. DNA for the CDR3: TGCGCCAGCAGCTTATACCAGGGAAGTATTGGAGCCAAAAACATTCAGTACTTC. Translating it yields CASSLYQGSIGAKNIQYF.

The V call is TRBV27, the J call TRBJ1-1; D not certain. V lost 1 base to trimming and J lost 1 base, with 4 bases between them. The CDR3 is 13 amino acids. Per the germline V gene, CDR1 is MNHEY and CDR2 is SMNVEV (reference sequence). The CDR3 loop is CASSLLANTEAFF. CDR3 nucleotides: TGTGCCAGCAGTTTATTGGCGAACACTGAAGCTTTCTTT.

CDR3 coding DNA: TGTGCCTGGAGTGTAACGGGAAATCAGCCCCAGCATTTT. Translated, it gives CAWSVTGNQPQHF. This chain links TRBV30 with TRBJ1-5; D remains unclear. The V gene lost 0 bases and the J gene lost 4 bases, with 7 bases spanning the gap. Per germline, CDR1 GTSNPN and CDR2 SVGIG (reference sequence). CDR3 length: 13 residues.

This clone was recorded only once. The chain has TRBV7-2 and TRBJ2-5; no clear D. The length of the CDR3 is 13 residues. The V and J ends lost 1 base and 5 bases respectively, with 8 bases between them. Germline CDR1 SGHTA, CDR2 FQGNSA. The CDR3 sequence: CASSLDLLETQYF. The CDR3 DNA is TGTGCCAGCAGCTTAGATCTTCTGGAGACCCAGTACTTC.

Only one count was recorded for this clone. The rearrangement joins TRBV2 to TRBJ1-5; D remains unclear. The CDR3 covers 16 residues. V lost 1 base to trimming and J lost 0 bases, with 10 bases between them. Germline CDR1 reads SNHLY; CDR2 reads FYNNEI. CDR3 sequence (DNA): TGTGCCAGCAGTGAAGGAATGGGCTTTAGCAATCAGCCCCAGCATTTT. This encodes CASSEGMGFSNQPQHF.

The table lists this clone with a count of one. The gene calls are TRBV2 and TRBJ2-4; D unresolved. Germline CDR1 reads SNHLY; CDR2 reads FYNNEI. V was trimmed by 2 bases and J by 1 base, leaving 6 bases between them. This CDR3 has 14 amino acids. CDR3 nucleotides: TGTGCCAGCAGTGAACAGGTGGCCAAAAACATTCAGTACTTC. As protein: CASSEQVAKNIQYF.

This chain links TRBV11-2 with TRBJ1-2; no clear D gene. V was shortened by 3 bases and J by 8 bases, with 10 bases between the two germline ends. The CDR3 contains 12 residues. Germline CDR1 reads SGHAT; CDR2 reads FQNNGV. CDR3 coding DNA: TGTGCCAGCAGCTTCGGTTATGAAGGCTACACCTTC. Translation: CASSFGYEGYTF.

The chain is built from TRBV7-9 and TRBJ1-6; no firm D call. The CDR3 loop spans 14 amino acids. Trimming took off 3 bases at V and 5 bases at J, with 8 bases between the two ends. Germline V CDR1 and CDR2: SEHNR, FQNEAQ (reference sequence). CDR3 sequence (DNA): TGTGCCAGCAGCTTTTGGGAGGATAATTCACCCCTCCACTTT. Encoded protein: CASSFWEDNSPLHF. Variable domain in full (rest from reference TRBV7-9 and TRBJ1-6): DTGVSQNPRHKITKRGQNVTFRCDPISEHNRLYWYRQTLGQGPEFLTYFQNEAQLEKSRLLSDRFSAERPKGSFSTLEIQRTEQGDSAMYLCASSFWEDNSPLHFGNGTRLTVT.

V usage is TRBV29-1 and J usage is TRBJ1-2; perhaps TRBD1 as D (6 bases). The germline CDR1 and CDR2 sequences are SQVTM and ANQGSEA. Trimming cost V 3 bases and J 2 bases, with 10 bases left between them. This CDR3 is built from 13 residues. The CDR3 region is CSVENRENYGYTF. CDR3 in DNA: TGCAGCGTTGAGAACAGGGAAAACTATGGCTACACCTTC.

The chain recombines TRBV2 with TRBJ1-3; the D gene is possibly TRBD1 (6 bases). V was shortened by 10 bases and J by 4 bases, with 14 bases between the two germline ends. CDR3 length: 13 residues. Germline CDR1 is SNHLY and CDR2 is FYNNEI. Written as DNA, the CDR3 is TGTGCCACCGCCGGGGGGCCCGGAAACACCATATATTTT. Encoded protein: CATAGGPGNTIYF.

This clone showed up just once. J is TRBJ2-1 and V is TRBV11-3; a weak D match, TRBD1 (6 bases). The CDR3 spans 13 residues. The V gene's germline CDR1 is SGHNT and CDR2 YENEEA. The V gene lost 4 bases and the J gene lost 9 bases, with 13 bases spanning the gap. The CDR3 protein is CASSSPLGGEQFF. The CDR3 nucleotides read TGTGCCAGCAGCTCTCCGCTAGGGGGTGAGCAGTTCTTC.

The chain carries TRBV6-5 and TRBJ1-6, with no clear D. V was shortened by 2 bases and J by 9 bases, with 5 bases between the two germline ends. This CDR3 has 12 residues. CDR1 and CDR2 from the germline V gene are MNHEY and SVGAGI. CDR3 sequence: CASSYISSPLHF. The CDR3 DNA sequence: TGTGCCAGCAGTTACATTAGTTCACCCCTCCACTTT.

The chain recombines TRBV5-4 with TRBJ2-3; 7 bases align to TRBD2. V shed 0 bases and J 4 bases; nucleotides not matched to a gene: 2. Germline V gene data show CDR1 as SGHNT and CDR2 as YYREEE (reference sequence). This CDR3 has 14 amino acids. CDR3 amino acids: CASSLDLAADTQYF. In DNA form, the CDR3 reads TGTGCCAGCAGCTTGGATCTAGCGGCAGATACGCAGTATTTT.

This clone occurred once. This sample also contains other DNA sequences that code for the same CDR3. The chain recombines TRBV19 with TRBJ1-1; 8 bases align to TRBD1. Germline CDR1 is LNHDA and CDR2 is SQIVND (reference sequence). The V segment lost 7 bases and the J segment 5 bases; nucleotides outside the gene matches: 6. The CDR3 totals 13 residues. The CDR3 loop is CASMVTGGTEAFF. The CDR3 bases are TGTGCCAGTATGGTAACAGGGGGAACTGAAGCTTTCTTT.

The rearrangement uses TRBV29-1 and TRBJ2-7, with TRBD1 matching 9 bases. CDR3 length: 12 residues. CDR1 is SQVTM, CDR2 ANQGSEA, per germline. V lost 6 bases, J lost 5 bases, and 5 bases stayed unmatched. CDR3 in DNA: TGCAGCGTACGGGACAGGGAAAACGAGCAGTACGTC. Protein product: CSVRDRENEQYV.